Listed here are 26 T cell receptor beta chains from one sample, sequenced in a study of shared clonotypes between healthy human individuals. Naive CD8 cells lacked CD45RO and underwent positive selection for CCR7, leaving out terminally differentiated effector memory CD45RA+ cells. Method: immunoSEQ multiplex PCR; TCRdb's copy keeps in-frame clones and lacks some. The table has around 1.9 million clones, just over 90% seen once. Source material: naive CD8+ T cells from PBMCs. The receptors stem from a man between 18 and 35 years old in good health. Some clones in this sample may be carry-over from other donors' samples.

The chain recombines TRBV2 with TRBJ1-5; no clear D gene. The CDR3 is made up of 13 amino acids. Germline loops: CDR1 SNHLY, CDR2 FYNNEI. V gave up 10 bases and J gave up 0 bases, with 10 bases separating them. Here the CDR3 DNA reads TGTGCCACACAAATTTATAGCAATCAGCCCCAGCATTTT. Translated: CATQIYSNQPQHF.

This clone occurred once. J is TRBJ2-1 and V is TRBV14, with 8 bases fitting TRBD2. From germline, CDR1 is SGHDN and CDR2 FVKESK. With 6 bases clipped from V and 8 bases from J, the junction kept 12 bases outside the gene matches. This CDR3 comprises 15 residues. The DNA of the CDR3 is TGTGCCAGCAGGCGACCTGTAGCGGGATGGGATGAGCAGTTCTTC. Translation gives CASRRPVAGWDEQFF.

This rearrangement joins TRBV4-1 to TRBJ2-1, with a weak D call TRBD2 (5 bases). The CDR3 loop spans 16 amino acids. V shed 0 bases and J shed 6 bases, with 15 bases lying between them. From germline, CDR1 is MGHRA and CDR2 YSYEKL. In DNA, the CDR3 is TGCGCCAGCAGCCAAGAATCCGAGGGTTTGGGCAATGAGCAGTTCTTC. Residues: CASSQESEGLGNEQFF.

This chain connects TRBV5-1 to TRBJ2-1, with TRBD2 matching over 9 bases. The V and J ends lost 5 bases and 9 bases, in that order; junction bases with no gene match: 12. Germline-derived CDR1 and CDR2 are SGHRS and YFSETQ. The CDR3 extends over 15 amino acids. The CDR3 region is CASRVELAGSLEQFF. The CDR3 bases are TGCGCCAGCAGGGTGGAACTAGCGGGCTCTCTTGAGCAGTTCTTC.

This clone was detected once. This chain links TRBV6-5 with TRBJ2-7, with TRBD1 matching 7 bases. The CDR3 sequence is 14 residues long. Germline V lookup: CDR1 MNHEY, CDR2 SVGAGI. Unmatched junction bases numbered 6, after V lost 4 bases and J lost 3 bases. For the CDR3, the DNA is TGTGCCAGCAGTTCTTTCGGACAGGACTACGAGCAGTACTTC. It translates to CASSSFGQDYEQYF.

The V call is TRBV19, the J call TRBJ2-7; possibly TRBD2 for D (6 bases). Deletions cut 4 bases from V and 7 bases from J, with 20 bases between. Germline V gene sequence: CDR1 LNHDA, CDR2 SQIVND (reference sequence). The CDR3 has 15 amino acids. Here the CDR3 DNA reads TGTGCCAGTAGTAGTCCGGACTATCCTTTGGGGGAGCAGTACTTC. Its translation: CASSSPDYPLGEQYF.

Turning to this clone: The same CDR3 arises from other DNA sequences in this sample as well. CDR3 loop: CASSLAGGHEQYF. The CDR3 DNA reads TGTGCCAGCAGCTTAGCCGGGGGCCACGAGCAGTACTTC. V usage is TRBV7-9 and J usage is TRBJ2-7, with D perhaps assigned TRBD1 or TRBD2 (6 bases each). The V gene lost 0 bases and the J gene lost 5 bases, with 8 bases spanning the gap. Germline V CDR1 and CDR2: SEHNR, FQNEAQ (reference sequence). There are 13 residues in the CDR3.

The rearrangement links TRBV20-1 to TRBJ2-1; D not certain. Trimming stripped 3 bases from V and 11 bases from J, with 8 bases between. This CDR3 has 10 amino acids. CDR1 is DFQATT, CDR2 SNEGSKA, per germline (reference sequence). The CDR3 DNA reads TGCAGTGCTAGCTTCCGGAAGCAGTTCTTC. Translation gives CSASFRKQFF.

This clone has a single count. The V gene is TRBV11-2, the J gene TRBJ2-3, with TRBD1 identical over 12 bases. CDR1 and CDR2 from the germline V gene are SGHAT and FQNNGV. The ends lost 4 bases at V and 6 bases at J; junction bases unmatched: 5. CDR3 length: 15 amino acids. The CDR3 reads CASSSGQGAWDTQYF. DNA of the CDR3: TGTGCCAGCAGCTCGGGACAGGGGGCATGGGATACGCAGTATTTT.

V and J are TRBV6-6 and TRBJ1-5, with TRBD1 identical over 9 bases. Germline V CDR1 and CDR2: MNHNY, SVGAGI (reference sequence). With 5 bases clipped from V and 4 bases from J, the junction kept 9 bases outside the gene matches. CDR3 length: 16 amino acids. The CDR3, as DNA: TGTGCCAGCAGTCAATCCCCGGGACAGGGTAATCAGCCCCAGCATTTT. Protein: CASSQSPGQGNQPQHF.

The rearrangement joins TRBV7-9 to TRBJ2-7; TRBD1 matches 7 bases. This CDR3 has 15 amino acids. CDR1 is SEHNR and CDR2 is FQNEAQ in the germline V gene (reference sequence). With 1 base clipped from V and 2 bases from J, the junction kept 5 bases outside the gene matches. The chain's CDR3 is CASSLVPGGAYEQYF. In nucleotides, the CDR3 is TGTGCCAGCAGCTTAGTTCCAGGGGGAGCCTACGAGCAGTACTTC. The variable domain in full, completed from reference TRBV7-9 and TRBJ2-7, reads DTGVSQNPRHKITKRGQNVTFRCDPISEHNRLYWYRQTLGQGPEFLTYFQNEAQLEKSRLLSDRFSAERPKGSFSTLEIQRTEQGDSAMYLCASSLVPGGAYEQYFGPGTRLTVT.

This chain uses TRBV7-9 with TRBJ2-4, with 11 bases matching TRBD2. The CDR3 is made up of 16 amino acids. Germline trimming cut 4 bases from V and 7 bases from J; bases unmatched to any gene: 9. Germline loops: CDR1 SEHNR, CDR2 FQNEAQ (reference sequence). CDR3 DNA: TGTGCCAGCAGCTCGGTTAGCGGGAGGGCCTTGAACATTCAGTACTTC. It yields the protein CASSSVSGRALNIQYF. The full variable domain, rest sourced from reference TRBV7-9 and TRBJ2-4, is DTGVSQNPRHKITKRGQNVTFRCDPISEHNRLYWYRQTLGQGPEFLTYFQNEAQLEKSRLLSDRFSAERPKGSFSTLEIQRTEQGDSAMYLCASSSVSGRALNIQYFGAGTRLSVL.

The chain employs TRBV5-6 and TRBJ2-7; no reliable D call. CDR1 is SGHDT and CDR2 is YYEEEE in the germline V gene. The V gene lost 4 bases and the J gene lost 6 bases, with 17 bases spanning the gap. The CDR3 is made up of 14 amino acids. CDR3 protein: CASSPLPAPLEQYF. In DNA form, the CDR3 reads TGTGCCAGCAGCCCACTACCCGCTCCCCTCGAGCAGTACTTC.

V usage is TRBV5-4 and J usage is TRBJ2-7, with D maybe TRBD1 (6 bases). The CDR3 spans 16 residues. The germline V and J ends were trimmed by 0 bases and 2 bases, with 15 bases remaining between them. Germline CDR1 is SGHNT and CDR2 is YYREEE (reference sequence). This CDR3 reads CASSLVGRQETYEQYF. CDR3 coding DNA: TGTGCCAGCAGCTTGGTAGGGAGACAGGAAACCTACGAGCAGTACTTC.

The chain has TRBV7-9 and TRBJ2-3, with 10 bases matching TRBD2. Germline CDR1 SEHNR, CDR2 FQNEAQ (reference sequence). This CDR3 is built from 18 residues. J was trimmed by 2 bases and V by 1 base; bases with no gene match: 9. CDR3 nucleotides: TGTGCCAGCAGCTTAGTAATTCGACTAGCGGGTACCACAGATACGCAGTATTTT. Protein sequence: CASSLVIRLAGTTDTQYF.

The V call is TRBV27, the J call TRBJ2-7; possible D gene TRBD2, 5 bases. There are 14 residues in the CDR3. Germline V CDR1 and CDR2: MNHEY, SMNVEV (reference sequence). Trimming took 3 bases from V and 7 from J, leaving 16 bases between them. The CDR3 DNA sequence: TGTGCCAGCAGTTTGTTAGCGACCCTGGGGGAGCAGTACTTC. Translation gives CASSLLATLGEQYF.

The chain uses TRBV7-9 and TRBJ2-1; D perhaps matches TRBD2 (7 bases). V was shortened by 5 bases and J by 8 bases, with 16 bases between the two germline ends. This CDR3 spans 14 amino acids. The germline V gene encodes CDR1 SEHNR and CDR2 FQNEAQ (reference sequence). CDR3 nucleotide sequence: TGTGCCAGCAGCCTCCTGAGGGGGGGCGATGAGCAGTTCTTC. This gives the protein CASSLLRGGDEQFF.

The genes are TRBV19 and TRBJ2-3, with D tentatively TRBD2 (7 bases). CDR1 and CDR2 from the germline V gene are LNHDA and SQIVND (reference sequence). V lost 5 bases, J lost 4 bases, and 19 bases lay in between. CDR3 length: 16 residues. The CDR3 protein is CASSQLGGRVADTQYF. Here the CDR3 DNA reads TGTGCCAGTAGTCAACTGGGGGGGCGGGTGGCAGATACGCAGTATTTT.

This clone came up once. The sample carries other DNA sequences with the same CDR3. The V and J genes are TRBV7-9 and TRBJ2-3; TRBD2 matches at 14 bases. The CDR3 loop spans 16 amino acids. CDR1 and CDR2 (germline): SEHNR, FQNEAQ (reference sequence). With V trimmed by 4 bases and J by 1 base, 1 base remained unmatched. The CDR3 region is CASSSGLAGGTDTQYF. CDR3 nucleotide sequence: TGTGCCAGCAGCTCGGGACTAGCGGGAGGCACAGATACGCAGTATTTT.

The CDR3 nucleotides read TGCGCCAGCAGCTTGGATTCGCGTCAGGGCCTACGAGAGACCCAGTACTTC. As protein: CASSLDSRQGLRETQYF. The chain recombines TRBV5-1 with TRBJ2-5, with D perhaps TRBD1 (5 bases). Trimming shortened V by 0 bases and J by 4 bases, and 19 bases separated the two germline ends. CDR1 and CDR2 (germline): SGHRS, YFSETQ. The CDR3 is made up of 17 amino acids. The variable domain in full, with the rest retrieved from reference TRBV5-1 and TRBJ2-5, is KAGVTQTPRYLIKTRGQQVTLSCSPISGHRSVSWYQQTPGQGLQFLFEYFSETQRNKGNFPGRFSGRQFSNSRSEMNVSTLELGDSALYLCASSLDSRQGLRETQYFGPGTRLLVL.

In the case of this clone: The sample holds other DNA sequences that translate to the same CDR3. The genes are TRBV27 and TRBJ2-3; 8 bases line up with TRBD1. Per germline, CDR1 MNHEY and CDR2 SMNVEV (reference sequence). The trim removed 1 base at V and 6 bases at J, leaving 3 bases unmatched. The CDR3 extends over 14 amino acids. The CDR3 nucleotides read TGTGCCAGCAGTTTATTGCAGGGGGCGGATACGCAGTATTTT. Its protein product is CASSLLQGADTQYF.

This clone has just a few counts. V usage is TRBV28 and J usage is TRBJ1-2, with TRBD1 as a possible D gene (6 bases). Per germline, CDR1 MDHEN and CDR2 SYDVKM. There are 12 residues in the CDR3. Trimming shortened V by 6 bases and J by 6 bases, and 11 bases separated the two germline ends. This CDR3 reads CASSGQWDGYTF. The CDR3 bases are TGTGCCAGCAGCGGACAGTGGGATGGCTACACCTTC.

This clone was seen a few times. This chain joins TRBV30 and TRBJ1-1; D call uncertain. The CDR3 loop spans 10 amino acids. V was shortened by 6 bases and J by 6 bases, with 8 bases between the two germline ends. The germline V gene has CDR1 GTSNPN and CDR2 SVGIG (reference sequence). This chain's CDR3 is CACDGAEAFF. CDR3 DNA sequence: TGTGCCTGTGATGGCGCTGAAGCTTTCTTT. The full variable domain, with the rest looked up from reference TRBV30 and TRBJ1-1, is SQTIHQWPATLVQPVGSPLSLECTVEGTSNPNLYWYRQAAGRGLQLLFYSVGIGQISSEVPQNLSASRPQDRQFILSSKKLLLSDSGFYLCACDGAEAFFGQGTRLTVV.

The chain has TRBV27 and TRBJ2-3, with 8 bases aligning to TRBD2. Germline values: CDR1 MNHEY, CDR2 SMNVEV (reference sequence). CDR3 length: 16 amino acids. Trimming cost V 2 bases and J 0 bases; bases outside gene matches: 4. The CDR3 region has the DNA TGTGCCAGCAGTTTAAGAGCGGGAGCAAGCACAGATACGCAGTATTTT. Its protein product is CASSLRAGASTDTQYF.

The CDR3 protein is CASSMMLAVVYEQYF. Here the CDR3 DNA reads TGCGCCAGCAGTATGATGTTAGCGGTAGTTTACGAGCAGTACTTC. This rearrangement joins TRBV4-3 to TRBJ2-7; maybe TRBD2 (6 bases). This CDR3 spans 15 amino acids. Germline loops: CDR1 LGHNA, CDR2 YSLEER. V lost 6 bases to trimming and J lost 4 bases, with 19 bases between them.

The chain is built from TRBV6-5 and TRBJ2-7; D is perhaps TRBD1 (6 bases). This CDR3 spans 15 amino acids. Germline V gives CDR1 MNHEY, CDR2 SVGAGI. Trimming shortened V by 0 bases and J by 3 bases, and 12 bases separated the two germline ends. The CDR3: CASSYSTGALYEQYF. The CDR3 nucleotides are TGTGCCAGCAGTTACTCGACAGGAGCCCTCTACGAGCAGTACTTC.